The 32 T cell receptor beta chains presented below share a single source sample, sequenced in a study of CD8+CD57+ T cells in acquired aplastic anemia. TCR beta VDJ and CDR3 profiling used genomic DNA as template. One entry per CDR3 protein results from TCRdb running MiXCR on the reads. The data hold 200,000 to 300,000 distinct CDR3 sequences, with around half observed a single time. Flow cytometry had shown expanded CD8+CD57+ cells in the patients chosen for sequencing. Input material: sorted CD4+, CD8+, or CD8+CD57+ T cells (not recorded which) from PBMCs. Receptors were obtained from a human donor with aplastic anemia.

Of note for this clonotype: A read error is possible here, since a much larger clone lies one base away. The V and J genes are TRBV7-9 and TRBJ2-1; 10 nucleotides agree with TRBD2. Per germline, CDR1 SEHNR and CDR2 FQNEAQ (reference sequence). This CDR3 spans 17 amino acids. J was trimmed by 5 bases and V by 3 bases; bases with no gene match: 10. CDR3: CASSFPYSGRNHNEQFF. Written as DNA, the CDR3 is TGTGCCAGCAGCTTCCCTTATAGCGGGAGGAACCACAATGAGCAGTTCTTC.

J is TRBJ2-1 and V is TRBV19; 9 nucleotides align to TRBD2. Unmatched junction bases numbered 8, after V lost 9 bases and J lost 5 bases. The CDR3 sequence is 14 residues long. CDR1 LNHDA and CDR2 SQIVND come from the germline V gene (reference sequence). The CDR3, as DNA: TGTGCCAGCAGTGGACTAGCGACGAACAATGAGCAGTTCTTC. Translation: CASSGLATNNEQFF.

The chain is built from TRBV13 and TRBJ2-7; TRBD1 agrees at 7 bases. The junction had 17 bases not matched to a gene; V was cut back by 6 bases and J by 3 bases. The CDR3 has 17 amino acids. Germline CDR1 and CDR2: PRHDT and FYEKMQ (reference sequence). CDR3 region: CASSHKRQGNPNYEQYF. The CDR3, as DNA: TGTGCCAGCAGTCATAAAAGACAGGGAAACCCGAACTACGAGCAGTACTTC. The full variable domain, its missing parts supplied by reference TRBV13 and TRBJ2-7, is AAGVIQSPRHLIKEKRETATLKCYPIPRHDTVYWYQQGPGQDPQFLISFYEKMQSDKGSIPDRFSAQQFSDYHSELNMSSLELGDSALYFCASSHKRQGNPNYEQYFGPGTRLTVT.

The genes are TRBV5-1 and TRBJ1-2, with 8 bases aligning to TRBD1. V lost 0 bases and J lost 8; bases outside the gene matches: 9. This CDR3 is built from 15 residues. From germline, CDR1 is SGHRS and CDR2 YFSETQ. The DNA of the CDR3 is TGCGCCAGCAGCTTGGATGCGACAGGGGTTAGCGGCTACACCTTC. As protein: CASSLDATGVSGYTF.

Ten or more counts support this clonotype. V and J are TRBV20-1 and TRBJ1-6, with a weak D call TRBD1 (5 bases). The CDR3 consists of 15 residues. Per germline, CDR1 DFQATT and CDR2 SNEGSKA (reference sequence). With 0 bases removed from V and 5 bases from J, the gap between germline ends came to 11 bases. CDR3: CSARDLGGDNSPLHF. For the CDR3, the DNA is TGCAGTGCTAGAGATCTTGGGGGGGATAATTCACCCCTCCACTTT.

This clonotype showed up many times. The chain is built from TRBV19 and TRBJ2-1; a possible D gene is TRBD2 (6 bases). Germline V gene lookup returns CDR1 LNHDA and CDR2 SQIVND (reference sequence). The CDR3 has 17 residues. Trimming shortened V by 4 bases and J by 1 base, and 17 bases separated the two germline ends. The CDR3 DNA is TGTGCCAGTAGTACAACCGCGGGGTGGGGTTCCTACAATGAGCAGTTCTTC. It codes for CASSTTAGWGSYNEQFF.

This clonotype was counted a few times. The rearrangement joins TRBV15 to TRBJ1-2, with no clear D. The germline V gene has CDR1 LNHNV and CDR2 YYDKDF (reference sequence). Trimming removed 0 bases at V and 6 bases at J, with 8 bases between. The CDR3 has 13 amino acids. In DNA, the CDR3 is TGTGCCACCAGCAGAGATCTGGTGGATGGCTACACCTTC. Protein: CATSRDLVDGYTF.

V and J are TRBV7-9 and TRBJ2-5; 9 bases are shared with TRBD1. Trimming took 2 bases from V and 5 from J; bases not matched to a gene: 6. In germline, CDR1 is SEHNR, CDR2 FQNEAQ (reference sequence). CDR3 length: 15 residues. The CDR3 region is CASSLRGQGEETQYF. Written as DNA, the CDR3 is TGTGCCAGCAGCTTACGGGGACAGGGAGAGGAGACCCAGTACTTC.

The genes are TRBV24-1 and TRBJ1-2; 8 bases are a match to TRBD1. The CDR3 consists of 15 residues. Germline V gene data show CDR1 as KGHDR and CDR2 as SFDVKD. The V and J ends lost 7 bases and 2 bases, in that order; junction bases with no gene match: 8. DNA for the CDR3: TGTGCCACCAGGCGGACAGGGTCGGAGAACTATGGCTACACCTTC. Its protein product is CATRRTGSENYGYTF.

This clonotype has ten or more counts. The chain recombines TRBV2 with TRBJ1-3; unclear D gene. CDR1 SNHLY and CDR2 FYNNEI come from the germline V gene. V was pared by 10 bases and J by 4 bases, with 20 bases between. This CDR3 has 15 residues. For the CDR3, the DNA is TGTGCCACTCCTACAAGGACCTCTAAAGGAAACACCATATATTTT. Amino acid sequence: CATPTRTSKGNTIYF.

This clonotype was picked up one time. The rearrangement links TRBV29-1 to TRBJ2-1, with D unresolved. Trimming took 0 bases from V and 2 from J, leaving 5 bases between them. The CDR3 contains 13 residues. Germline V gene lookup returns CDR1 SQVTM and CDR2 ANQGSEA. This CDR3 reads CSVEDRAYNEQFF. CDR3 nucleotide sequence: TGCAGCGTTGAAGATCGAGCCTACAATGAGCAGTTCTTC.

The CDR3 loop reads CASHKAGTAYQETQYF. The CDR3 coding sequence is TGCGCCAGTCATAAGGCCGGGACAGCGTACCAAGAGACCCAGTACTTC. The J gene is TRBJ2-5, the V gene TRBV5-1; 7 positions match TRBD1. V lost 8 bases and J lost 0; bases outside the gene matches: 13. Germline V lookup: CDR1 SGHRS, CDR2 YFSETQ. The CDR3 consists of 16 residues.

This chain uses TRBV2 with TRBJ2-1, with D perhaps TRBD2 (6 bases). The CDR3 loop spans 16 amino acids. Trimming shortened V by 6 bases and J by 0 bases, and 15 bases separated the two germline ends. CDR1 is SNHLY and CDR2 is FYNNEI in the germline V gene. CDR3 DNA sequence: TGTGCCAGCAGCTCGTCCCTGGGGGGCTCCTACAATGAGCAGTTCTTC. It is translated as CASSSSLGGSYNEQFF.

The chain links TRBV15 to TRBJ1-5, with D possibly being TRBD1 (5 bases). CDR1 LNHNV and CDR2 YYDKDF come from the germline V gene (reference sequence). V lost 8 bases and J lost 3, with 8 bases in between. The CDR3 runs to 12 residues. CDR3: CATAGYNQPQHF. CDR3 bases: TGTGCCACCGCAGGGTACAATCAGCCCCAGCATTTT.

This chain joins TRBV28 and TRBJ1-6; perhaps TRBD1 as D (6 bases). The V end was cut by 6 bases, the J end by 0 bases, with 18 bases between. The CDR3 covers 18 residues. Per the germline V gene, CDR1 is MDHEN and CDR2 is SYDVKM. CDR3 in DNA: TGTGCCAGCAGCCGAACAGGGACCCAAAGCTCCTATAATTCACCCCTCCACTTT. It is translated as CASSRTGTQSSYNSPLHF.

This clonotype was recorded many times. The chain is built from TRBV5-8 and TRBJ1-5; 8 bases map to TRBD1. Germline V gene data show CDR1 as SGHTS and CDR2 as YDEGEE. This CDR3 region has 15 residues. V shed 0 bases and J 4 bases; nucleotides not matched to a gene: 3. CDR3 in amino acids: CASSLAGGENQPQHF. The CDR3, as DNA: TGTGCCAGCAGCTTGGCAGGGGGCGAGAATCAGCCCCAGCATTTT.

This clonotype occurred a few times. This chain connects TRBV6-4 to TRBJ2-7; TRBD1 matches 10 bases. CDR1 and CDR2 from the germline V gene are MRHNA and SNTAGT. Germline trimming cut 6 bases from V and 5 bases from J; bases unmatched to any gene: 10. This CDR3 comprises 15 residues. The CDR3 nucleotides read TGTGCCAGCAGCTCGTTTACCGGGACAGGGGACGAGCAGTACTTC. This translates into CASSSFTGTGDEQYF.

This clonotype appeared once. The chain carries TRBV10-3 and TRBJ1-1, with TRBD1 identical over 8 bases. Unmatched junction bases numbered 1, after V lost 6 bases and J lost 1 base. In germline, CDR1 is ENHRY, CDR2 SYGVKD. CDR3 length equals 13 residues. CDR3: CAIRGQENTEAFF. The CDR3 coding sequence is TGTGCCATCAGGGGACAGGAGAACACTGAAGCTTTCTTT.

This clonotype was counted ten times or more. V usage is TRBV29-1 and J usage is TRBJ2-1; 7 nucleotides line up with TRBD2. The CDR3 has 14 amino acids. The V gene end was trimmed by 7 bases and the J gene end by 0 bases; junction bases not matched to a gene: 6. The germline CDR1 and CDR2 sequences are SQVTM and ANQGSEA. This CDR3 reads CSAEGTNSYNEQFF. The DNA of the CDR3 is TGCAGCGCCGAAGGGACTAACTCCTACAATGAGCAGTTCTTC.

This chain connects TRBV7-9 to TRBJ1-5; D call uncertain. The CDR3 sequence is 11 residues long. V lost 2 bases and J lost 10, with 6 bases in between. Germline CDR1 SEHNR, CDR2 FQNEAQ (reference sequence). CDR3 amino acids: CASSLPGPQHF. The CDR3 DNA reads TGTGCCAGCAGCTTACCAGGTCCCCAGCATTTT.

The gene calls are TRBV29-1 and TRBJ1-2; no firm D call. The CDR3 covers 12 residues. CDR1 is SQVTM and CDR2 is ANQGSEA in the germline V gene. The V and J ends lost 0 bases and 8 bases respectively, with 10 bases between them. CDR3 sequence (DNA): TGCAGCGTTGAAGATGCTGCTCCGGGCTACACCTTC. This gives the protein CSVEDAAPGYTF.

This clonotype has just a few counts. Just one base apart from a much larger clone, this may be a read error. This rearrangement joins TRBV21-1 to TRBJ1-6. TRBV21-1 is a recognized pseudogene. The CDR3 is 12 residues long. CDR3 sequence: CASSKLSSPLHF. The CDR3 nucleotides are TGTGCCAGCAGCAAGCTCAGTTCACCCCTCCACTTT.

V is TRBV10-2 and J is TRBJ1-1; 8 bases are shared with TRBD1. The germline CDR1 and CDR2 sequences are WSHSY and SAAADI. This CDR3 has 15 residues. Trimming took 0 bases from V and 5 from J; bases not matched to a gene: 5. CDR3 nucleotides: TGCGCCAGCAGTGAGTCTGTGACAGGGGAAACTGAAGCTTTCTTT. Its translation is CASSESVTGETEAFF.

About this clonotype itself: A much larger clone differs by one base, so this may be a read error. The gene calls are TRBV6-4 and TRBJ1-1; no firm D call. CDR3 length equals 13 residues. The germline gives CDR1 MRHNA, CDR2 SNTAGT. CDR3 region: CASSEFIDTGAFF. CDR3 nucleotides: TGTGCCAGCAGTGAATTCATCGACACTGGAGCTTTCTTT.

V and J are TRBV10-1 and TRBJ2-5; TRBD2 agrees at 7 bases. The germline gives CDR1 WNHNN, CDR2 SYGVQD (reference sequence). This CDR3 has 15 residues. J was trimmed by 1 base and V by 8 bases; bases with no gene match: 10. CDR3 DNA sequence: TGCGCCAGCGGCGGGACTAACGACTGCCAAGAGACCCAGTACTTC. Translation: CASGGTNDCQETQYF.

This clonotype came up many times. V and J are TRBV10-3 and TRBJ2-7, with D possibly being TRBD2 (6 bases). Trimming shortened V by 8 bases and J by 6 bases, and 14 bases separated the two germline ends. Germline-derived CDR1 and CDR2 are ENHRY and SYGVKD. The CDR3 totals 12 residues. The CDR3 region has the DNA TGTGCCATCGGTACAGGAGGGGCCGAGCAGTACTTC. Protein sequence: CAIGTGGAEQYF.

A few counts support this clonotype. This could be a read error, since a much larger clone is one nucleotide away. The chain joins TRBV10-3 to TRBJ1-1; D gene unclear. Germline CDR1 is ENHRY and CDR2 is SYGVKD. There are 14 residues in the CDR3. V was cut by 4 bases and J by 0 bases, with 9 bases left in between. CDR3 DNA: TGTGCCATCAGTGTGTCGGGTATGAACACTGAAGCTTTCTTT. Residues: CAISVSGMNTEAFF.

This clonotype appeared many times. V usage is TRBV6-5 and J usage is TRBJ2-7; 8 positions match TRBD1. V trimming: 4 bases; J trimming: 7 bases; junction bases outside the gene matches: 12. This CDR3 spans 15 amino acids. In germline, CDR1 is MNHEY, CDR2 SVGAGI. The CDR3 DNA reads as TGTGCCAGCAGTTGGGGACAGGCCTCGACGGAGGAGCAGTACTTC. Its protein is CASSWGQASTEEQYF.

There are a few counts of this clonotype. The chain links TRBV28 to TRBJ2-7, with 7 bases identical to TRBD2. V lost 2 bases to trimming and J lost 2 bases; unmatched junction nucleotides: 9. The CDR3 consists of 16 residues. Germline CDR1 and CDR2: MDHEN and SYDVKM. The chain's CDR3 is CASSLETGGPTYEQYF. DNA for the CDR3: TGTGCCAGCAGTTTAGAAACGGGAGGCCCAACCTACGAGCAGTACTTC.

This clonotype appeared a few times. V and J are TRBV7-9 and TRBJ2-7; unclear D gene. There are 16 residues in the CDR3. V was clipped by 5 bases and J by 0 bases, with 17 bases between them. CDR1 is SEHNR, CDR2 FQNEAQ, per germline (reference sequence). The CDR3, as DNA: TGTGCCAGCAGCCCGTCCCGGCCGTCGACCTCCTACGAGCAGTACTTC. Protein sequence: CASSPSRPSTSYEQYF.

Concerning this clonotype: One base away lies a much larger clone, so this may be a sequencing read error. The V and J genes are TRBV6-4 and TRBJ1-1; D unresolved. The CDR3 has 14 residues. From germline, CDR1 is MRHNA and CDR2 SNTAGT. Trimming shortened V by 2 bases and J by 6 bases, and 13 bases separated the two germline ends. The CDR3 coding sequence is TGTGCCAGCAGTGACGGCAGGAAAGGGTCTGAAGCTTTCTTT. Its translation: CASSDGRKGSEAFF.

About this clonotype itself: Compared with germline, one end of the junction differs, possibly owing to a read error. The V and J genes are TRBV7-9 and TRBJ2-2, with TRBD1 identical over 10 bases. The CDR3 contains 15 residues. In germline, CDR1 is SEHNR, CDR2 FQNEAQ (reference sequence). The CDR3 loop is CASSVTTGGPGELFF. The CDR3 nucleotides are TGTGCCAGCAGCGTAACGACAGGGGGCCCCGGGGAGCTGTTCTTT. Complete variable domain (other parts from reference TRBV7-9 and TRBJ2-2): DTGVSQNPRHKITKRGQNVTFRCDPISEHNRLYWYRQTLGQGPEFLTYFQNEAQLEKSRLLSDRFSAERPKGSFSTLEIQRTEQGDSAMYLCASSVTTGGPGELFFGEGSRLTVL.